This TCR beta chain was sequenced in a study of human T cells and chemical hapten exposure. TCRdb analysed the RACE reads with MiXCR anew, one entry per CDR3 protein. The sample includes 90,000 or so distinct CDR3 sequences, roughly a tenth of them seen just once. This clonotype was detected only a few times. Time point specified: patch test 1, 2 weeks after DPC sensitization. Treatment meaning: therapeutic diphenylcyclopropenone sensitization with weekly scalp DPC. Total RNA came from unfractionated whole blood. The sample in question was whole blood, obtained in connection with sensitization to the hapten diphenylcyclopropenone (DPC). The sequence was collected from a man aged 40-49 years with alopecia areata. Some clones in this sample may be carry-over from other donors' samples.

Here the CDR3 reads CASSSRELGTEAFF. Written as DNA, the CDR3 is TGTGCCAGCAGCTCCCGGGAGTTAGGCACTGAAGCTTTCTTT. This chain uses TRBV13 with TRBJ1-1; D unresolved. Trimming stripped 4 bases from V and 4 bases from J, with 13 bases between. The CDR3 is 14 residues long. Germline CDR1 is PRHDT and CDR2 is FYEKMQ (reference sequence).